A selection of T cell receptor beta chains follows, all from one sample in a study of response to subunit inactivated influenza vaccine. One entry per CDR3 protein, called by TCRdb with MiXCR from the RT-PCR reads. The profile shows around 530,000 distinct CDR3 sequences, approximately 15% of them singletons. Material: CD4+ T cells sorted from PBMCs, obtained around 25 months after vaccination. The source is a man in his fifties or sixties who received an inactivated influenza vaccine. The CDR3 runs from the conserved cysteine through the conserved F or W. A D gene is named only where the DNA matches it firmly. Expanded clones get a size class; other rows say once, few or many, or leave the size out.

15	few	TRBJ2-1	TRBV2	TRBD1	TGTGCCAGCAGTGTTCAGGACAGGGGTTGGAATGAGCAGTTCTTC	CASSVQDRGWNEQFF
16	NA	TRBJ2-2	TRBV12-3/TRBV12-4	TRBD1	TGTGCCAGCACTCCCCTAGGGACAGGGACCCCCGGGGAGCTGTTTTTT	CASTPLGTGTPGELFF
14	NA	TRBJ1-2	TRBV10-3	NA	TGTGCCATCAGCGTACAGGGAACGAACTATGGCTACACCTTC	CAISVQGTNYGYTF
12	few	TRBJ2-5	TRBV6-5	NA	TGTGCCAGCAGGAAGAATCAAGAGACCCAGTACTTC	CASRKNQETQYF
15	NA	TRBJ1-4	TRBV18	TRBD1	TGTGCCAGCTCACCCGTGGGACAGGGTAATGAAAAACTGTTTTTT	CASSPVGQGNEKLFF
19	NA	TRBJ2-1	TRBV6-2/TRBV6-3	TRBD2	TGTGCCAGCAGTTACTCAAGAAGAAGGGCGGGGGTATCCTACAATGAGCAGTTCTTC	CASSYSRRRAGVSYNEQFF
12	NA	TRBJ1-1	TRBV20-1	NA	TGCAGTGCTAGCAGGGTAACCACTGAAGCTTTCTTT	CSASRVTTEAFF
15	NA	TRBJ1-4	TRBV7-9	NA	TGTGCCAGCAGCTTAATCCCGGGGGGACCGGAAAAACTGTTTTTT	CASSLIPGGPEKLFF
12	few	TRBJ2-5	TRBV14	NA	TGTGCCAGCAGCCAAGCATCGGCGACCCAGTACTTC	CASSQASATQYF
16	NA	TRBJ2-7	TRBV20-1	TRBD2	TGCAGTGCTAGAGATCCGACTAGCGGGGGATCCTACGAGCAGTACTTC	CSARDPTSGGSYEQYF
15	NA	TRBJ2-7	TRBV20-1	NA	TGCAGTGCTAGCTCGGCCAGCCCCCGCTCCTACGAGCAGTACTTC	CSASSASPRSYEQYF
15	NA	TRBJ1-3	TRBV20-1	NA	TGCAGTGCTAGAGGCAGGCCCGAGGGGGGAAACACCATATATTTT	CSARGRPEGGNTIYF
13	many	TRBJ1-1	TRBV3-1	NA	TGTGCCAGCAGCCCCCGGATGGGGACTGAAGCTTTCTTT	CASSPRMGTEAFF
16	once	TRBJ2-1	TRBV25-1	TRBD1	TGTGCCAGCAGTGAACCCGGACAGGGGGCCTACAATGAGCAGTTCTTC	CASSEPGQGAYNEQFF
15	NA	TRBJ1-4	TRBV4-3	NA	TGCGCCAGCAGCCAGTCGGACAGAATTAATGAAAAACTGTTTTTT	CASSQSDRINEKLFF
16	NA	TRBJ2-3	TRBV4-3	TRBD2	TGCGCCAGCAGCCAAGATAGCGGGGGGCCAGCAGATACGCAGTATTTT	CASSQDSGGPADTQYF
17	NA	TRBJ2-1	TRBV20-1	TRBD2	TGCAGTGCTAGAGATCCATGGTCGACTAGCGGGAGAAATGAGCAGTTCTTC	CSARDPWSTSGRNEQFF
15	NA	TRBJ2-1	TRBV7-2	TRBD1	TGTGCCAGCAGCTTAGCGCTGGGACAGGGACACGAGCAGTTCTTC	CASSLALGQGHEQFF
12	NA	TRBJ1-2	TRBV20-1	NA	TGCAGTGCTAGGCCGGGTAACTATGGCTACACCTTC	CSARPGNYGYTF
13	NA	TRBJ1-3	TRBV7-2	NA	TGTGCCAGCAACTCGAACTCTGGAAACACCATATATTTT	CASNSNSGNTIYF
17	few	TRBJ2-2	TRBV21-1	NA	TGTGCCAGCAGCAAAATCCCCGGGACAACGAACACCGGGGAGCTGTTTTTT	CASSKIPGTTNTGELFF
15	NA	TRBJ2-1	TRBV2	NA	TGTGCCAGCAGTGAATTGGAGACTAGCTACAATGAGCAGTTCTTC	CASSELETSYNEQFF
16	few	TRBJ2-1	TRBV10-3	TRBD1	TGTGCCATCAGTGTAAGGGGGCAGGGGCCGGGCAATGAGCAGTTCTTC	CAISVRGQGPGNEQFF
14	NA	TRBJ2-3	TRBV9	NA	TGTGCCAGCAGCGTAGATGGCGGAACAGATACGCAGTATTTT	CASSVDGGTDTQYF
13	few	TRBJ2-2	TRBV12-3/TRBV12-4	NA	TGTGCCAGCAGTTTTCTGGAAACCGGGGAGCTGTTTTTT	CASSFLETGELFF
14	few	TRBJ2-3	TRBV5-1	TRBD1	TGCGCCAGCAGCTGGGACAGGGTCACAGATACGCAGTATTTT	CASSWDRVTDTQYF
11	NA	TRBJ2-4	TRBV29-1	NA	TGCAGCGTTGTCGTAAGAAACATTCAGTACTTC	CSVVVRNIQYF
14	few	TRBJ1-5	TRBV7-2	NA	TGTGCCAGCAGCTTAGCCTTGGGGGCTCAGCCCCAGCATTTT	CASSLALGAQPQHF
16	NA	TRBJ1-2	TRBV7-2	TRBD1	TGTGCCAGCAGCCCTCGAACTCCCGGGACAGCTTATGGCTACACCTTC	CASSPRTPGTAYGYTF
17	NA	TRBJ2-3	TRBV5-5	TRBD2	TGTGCCAGCAGCCGAGGACTAGCGGGGGGTTCAGCAGATACGCAGTATTTT	CASSRGLAGGSADTQYF